What follows are 18 T cell receptor beta chains derived from one specimen sequenced in a study of post-analysis software for immune sequencing data. Study results and limitations: Four or five TRBV segments occurring more often in patients than controls included TRBV5-6, TRBV5-1 and TRBV20-1.

Their antigens are not known. Unique molecular identifiers were present in the TCR beta cDNA libraries. One entry per CDR3 protein results from TCRdb running MiXCR on the PCR reads. Of roughly 410,000 distinct CDR3 sequences in the sample, 30% to 45% are singletons; the top ten hold 10% to 15%. Input material: blood. These receptors were obtained from a girl aged 5-17 years with multiple sclerosis.

This clonotype was seen more than once but under ten times. This chain links TRBV20-1 with TRBJ2-1, with 9 bases aligning to TRBD1. Trimming took 4 bases from V and 4 from J; bases not matched to a gene: 5. This CDR3 has 14 residues. Germline lookup yields CDR1 DFQATT and CDR2 SNEGSKA (reference sequence). In DNA form, the CDR3 reads TGCAGTGCTAAACCGGGACAGGGTTACAATGAGCAGTTCTTC. Translated, it gives CSAKPGQGYNEQFF.

The J gene is TRBJ2-2, the V gene TRBV20-1; possible D gene TRBD2, 5 bases. The CDR3 extends over 14 amino acids. The V end was cut by 6 bases, the J end by 0 bases, with 11 bases between. From germline, CDR1 is DFQATT and CDR2 SNEGSKA (reference sequence). The CDR3 DNA reads TGCAGTGCCAGCGGACGGTCGAACACCGGGGAGCTGTTTTTT. It encodes CSASGRSNTGELFF.

The rearrangement joins TRBV7-2 to TRBJ1-1, with a weak D call TRBD1 (6 bases). The germline gives CDR1 SGHTA, CDR2 FQGNSA. The V gene lost 4 bases and the J gene lost 0 bases, with 12 bases spanning the gap. The CDR3 covers 15 residues. The CDR3 sequence: CASSSYRDLNTEAFF. Written as DNA, the CDR3 is TGTGCCAGCAGCTCCTACAGGGACCTGAACACTGAAGCTTTCTTT.

The J gene is TRBJ2-5, the V gene TRBV20-1, with D perhaps TRBD1 (5 bases). This CDR3 region has 15 residues. Germline V gene sequence: CDR1 DFQATT, CDR2 SNEGSKA (reference sequence). With 0 bases removed from V and 5 bases from J, the gap between germline ends came to 16 bases. CDR3 nucleotide sequence: TGCAGTGCTAGAGAAGAAGCCGACCCAGGGGAGACCCAGTACTTC. It is translated as CSAREEADPGETQYF.

The chain carries TRBV7-2 and TRBJ1-6; D not certain. Trimming cost V 0 bases and J 9 bases, with 15 bases left between them. The CDR3 extends over 16 amino acids. Germline CDR1 and CDR2: SGHTA and FQGNSA. The CDR3 DNA reads as TGTGCCAGCAGCTTAGCCAGCCCCTCCAGTGGTTCACCCCTCCACTTT. Encoded protein: CASSLASPSSGSPLHF.

The rearrangement links TRBV7-9 to TRBJ2-5; no firm D call. This CDR3 contains 16 residues. CDR1 and CDR2 (germline): SEHNR, FQNEAQ (reference sequence). Trimming took 1 base from V and 1 from J, leaving 13 bases between them. The CDR3 protein is CASSLVEPGSQETQYF. The CDR3 DNA reads as TGTGCCAGCAGCTTAGTCGAGCCGGGTTCCCAAGAGACCCAGTACTTC.

This clonotype was observed a handful of times. This sequence joins TRBV2 and TRBJ1-5, with D unresolved. The germline CDR1 and CDR2 sequences are SNHLY and FYNNEI. The V and J ends lost 3 bases and 2 bases respectively, with 8 bases between them. The CDR3 has 14 residues. Here the CDR3 DNA reads TGTGCCAGCAGTGATCCTAGTGGCAATCAGCCCCAGCATTTT. Protein sequence: CASSDPSGNQPQHF.

The table lists this clonotype with a few counts. This chain joins TRBV3-1 and TRBJ1-2; a weak D match, TRBD1 (5 bases). The CDR3 covers 13 residues. CDR1 is LGHDT, CDR2 YNNKEL, per germline (reference sequence). With 1 base removed from V and 8 bases from J, the gap between germline ends came to 11 bases. The chain's CDR3 is CASSQAGAEGYTF. The DNA of the CDR3 is TGTGCCAGCAGCCAAGCTGGGGCAGAAGGCTACACCTTC. Complete variable domain (other parts from reference TRBV3-1 and TRBJ1-2): DTAVSQTPKYLVTQMGNDKSIKCEQNLGHDTMYWYKQDSKKFLKIMFSYNNKELIINETVPNRFSPKSPDKAHLNLHINSLELGDSAVYFCASSQAGAEGYTFGSGTRLTVV.

This clonotype was seen more than once but under ten times. This sequence joins TRBV11-2 and TRBJ2-7; D remains ambiguous. The ends were cut back, 5 bases at V and 2 bases at J, with 7 bases in the middle. This CDR3 spans 12 amino acids. Germline values: CDR1 SGHAT, CDR2 FQNNGV. The CDR3: CASSTSTYEQYF. The CDR3 region has the DNA TGTGCCAGCAGCACTTCCACCTACGAGCAGTACTTC.

CDR3 DNA sequence: TGTGCCAGCAGTTTACTCGGACAGGGTTACACTGAAGCTTTCTTT. Encoded protein: CASSLLGQGYTEAFF. V usage is TRBV12-3 or TRBV12-4 and J usage is TRBJ1-1, with TRBD1 matching 8 bases. Losses at the gene ends were 2 bases for V and 3 bases for J; bases not matched to a gene: 5. This CDR3 has 15 residues.

The CDR3 region has the DNA TGTGCCAGCAGCCAACCTAGAAAACCAGAGACCCAGTACTTC. Translating gives CASSQPRKPETQYF. J is TRBJ2-5 and V is TRBV4-2, with unresolved D. V lost 2 bases and J lost 4, with 11 bases in between. This CDR3 contains 14 residues. CDR1 is LGHNA, CDR2 YNFKEQ, per germline.

This clonotype has just a few counts. The V and J genes are TRBV7-2 and TRBJ2-7; 9 bases map to TRBD2. Germline V CDR1 and CDR2: SGHTA, FQGNSA. The trim removed 1 base at V and 9 bases at J, leaving 16 bases unmatched. The CDR3 contains 17 residues. The CDR3 DNA is TGTGCCAGCAGCTTAGGCCCCGAGGGCGGGGGGGCCGGTATGCAGTACTTC. It codes for CASSLGPEGGGAGMQYF. Looking up the rest from reference TRBV7-2 and TRBJ2-7 gives the full variable domain: GAGVSQSPSNKVTEKGKDVELRCDPISGHTALYWYRQSLGQGLEFLIYFQGNSAPDKSGLPSDRFSAERTGGSVSTLTIQRTQQEDSAVYLCASSLGPEGGGAGMQYFGPGTRLTVT.

This clonotype was observed a handful of times. This chain links TRBV5-1 with TRBJ1-5; D is perhaps TRBD1 (5 bases). In germline, CDR1 is SGHRS, CDR2 YFSETQ. The CDR3 has 14 residues. With 4 bases removed from V and 5 bases from J, the gap between germline ends came to 13 bases. In DNA form, the CDR3 reads TGCGCCAGCAGCGAATGGGGAGGGGATCAGCCCCAGCATTTT. Protein product: CASSEWGGDQPQHF. Drawing the rest from reference TRBV5-1 and TRBJ1-5, the complete variable domain is KAGVTQTPRYLIKTRGQQVTLSCSPISGHRSVSWYQQTPGQGLQFLFEYFSETQRNKGNFPGRFSGRQFSNSRSEMNVSTLELGDSALYLCASSEWGGDQPQHFGDGTRLSIL.

This clonotype has just a few counts. The genes are TRBV15 and TRBJ2-3, with D possibly TRBD1 on 6 matching bases. With 4 bases removed from V and 3 bases from J, the gap between germline ends came to 20 bases. The CDR3 consists of 17 residues. CDR1 and CDR2 from the germline V gene are LNHNV and YYDKDF (reference sequence). The CDR3 here is CATSKLPQGVRTDTQYF. The CDR3 DNA is TGTGCCACCAGCAAACTCCCACAGGGTGTTCGGACAGATACGCAGTATTTT.

This clonotype was seen a handful of times. One end of the junction is discordant with germline, which a read error may explain. The chain recombines TRBV7-3 with TRBJ2-7, with TRBD1 identical over 9 bases. This CDR3 has 13 amino acids. The germline gives CDR1 SGHTA, CDR2 FQGTGA. The CDR3 sequence: CASSLTGGDEQYF. Here the CDR3 DNA reads TGTGCCAGCAGCCTAACAGGGGGCGACGAGCAGTACTTC.

This chain connects TRBV28 to TRBJ2-1, with 7 positions matching TRBD2. The CDR3 runs 19 residues. V was pared by 2 bases and J by 0 bases, with 13 bases of the junction left unmatched. Looked up from germline, CDR1 is MDHEN and CDR2 is SYDVKM. The CDR3 nucleotides read TGTGCCAGCAGTTTAAAGCCCTATCGGCGGGGGAGCTCCTACAATGAGCAGTTCTTC. This gives the protein CASSLKPYRRGSSYNEQFF.

The V call is TRBV6-5, the J call TRBJ1-5; possible D gene TRBD1, 6 bases. The V gene lost 5 bases and the J gene lost 7 bases, with 18 bases spanning the gap. Germline CDR1 and CDR2: MNHEY and SVGAGI. CDR3 length: 15 residues. The CDR3 spells CASSETGRLWQPQHF. DNA of the CDR3: TGTGCCAGCAGTGAGACAGGACGGTTATGGCAGCCCCAGCATTTT.

This clonotype was recorded many times. The chain couples TRBV6-6 to TRBJ2-5, with 9 positions matching TRBD2. The J call may be in error: the DNA end matches TRBJ2-7 better. The CDR3 sequence is 13 residues long. Germline V gene lookup returns CDR1 MNHNY and CDR2 SVGAGI (reference sequence). The CDR3 DNA sequence: TGTGCCAGTGAGGGTAGCGGGGGTTACGAGCAGTACTTC. Translating gives CASEGSGGYEQYF.